This entry lists 25 T cell receptor beta chains sequenced from one sample in a study of Ad26.COV2.S vaccination and SARS-CoV-2 variants. Regarding treatment: over 15 received Ad26.COV2.S at low or high dose, single or two shots; about 5 received placebo; per-sample allocation not given. The study sampled participants on day 63 after the first vaccine or placebo injection. Repertoires were generated with immunoSEQ multiplex PCR, while TCRdb's copy carries only in-frame clones and drops some. This sample has over 350,000 clones, with less than 90% found just once. The source material was peripheral blood, sampled in a trial of Ad26.COV2.S vaccine versus placebo. The origin of the receptors is a person aged 18-65 years who received the Ad26.COV2.S COVID-19 vaccine or a placebo.

This clone was observed once. The chain joins TRBV7-8 to TRBJ2-1; 9 bases align to TRBD2. Germline V gene sequence: CDR1 SGHVS, CDR2 FQNEAQ. The J segment lost 4 bases and the V segment lost 5 bases, leaving 3 bases of the junction unmatched. This CDR3 has 14 amino acids. CDR3: CASSQREAYNEQFF. CDR3 sequence (DNA): TGTGCCAGCAGCCAGCGGGAGGCTTACAATGAGCAGTTCTTC.

CDR3 sequence reads: CATSREALGGEQFF. The CDR3 nucleotides read TGTGCCACCAGCAGAGAAGCCTTGGGGGGAGAGCAGTTCTTC. The V and J genes are TRBV15 and TRBJ2-1, with D perhaps TRBD2 (6 bases). V was cut by 0 bases and J by 10 bases, with 13 bases left in between. This CDR3 has 14 amino acids. The germline V gene has CDR1 LNHNV and CDR2 YYDKDF (reference sequence).

The chain employs TRBV5-4 and TRBJ1-3; the D gene is possibly TRBD1 (5 bases). CDR3 length: 14 amino acids. V lost 3 bases, J lost 4 bases, and 11 bases lay in between. CDR1 SGHNT and CDR2 YYREEE come from the germline V gene (reference sequence). This CDR3 is CASSYLGAGNTIYF. DNA for the CDR3: TGTGCCAGCAGCTACTTAGGGGCAGGAAACACCATATATTTT.

The rearrangement joins TRBV4-1 to TRBJ2-7; D might be TRBD1 (5 bases). The CDR3 consists of 15 residues. The ends were cut back, 2 bases at V and 2 bases at J, with 13 bases in the middle. Germline assignment: CDR1 MGHRA and CDR2 YSYEKL. Here the CDR3 DNA reads TGCGCCAGCAGCCAAACCCAGGGAATCGCCTACGAGCAGTACTTC. Encoded protein: CASSQTQGIAYEQYF.

The chain employs TRBV18 and TRBJ1-5; D not certain. In germline, CDR1 is KGHSH, CDR2 LQKENI. Deletions cut 3 bases from V and 6 bases from J, with 18 bases between. This CDR3 has 16 amino acids. The chain's CDR3 is CASSPAMIGSGQPQHF. The CDR3 DNA sequence: TGTGCCAGCTCACCGGCAATGATAGGGTCGGGTCAGCCCCAGCATTTT.

This clone was detected once. The chain couples TRBV11-2 to TRBJ1-4; no clear D gene. Germline CDR1 is SGHAT and CDR2 is FQNNGV. This CDR3 is 12 amino acids long. The ends were cut back, 0 bases at V and 11 bases at J, with 7 bases in the middle. CDR3 nucleotide sequence: TGTGCCAGCAGCTTAGATAGTGGGAAACTGTTTTTT. Its translation: CASSLDSGKLFF.

This sequence joins TRBV29-1 and TRBJ1-1; D remains unclear. The CDR3 has 12 amino acids. V lost 6 bases and J lost 1, with 9 bases in between. Germline V gives CDR1 SQVTM, CDR2 ANQGSEA. In DNA form, the CDR3 reads TGCAGCGTAACCCCCGGGAACACTGAAGCTTTCTTT. Translated, it gives CSVTPGNTEAFF.

This clone was picked up one time. The V and J genes are TRBV28 and TRBJ2-5; 9 nucleotides agree with TRBD1. This CDR3 region has 15 residues. Germline V gene data show CDR1 as MDHEN and CDR2 as SYDVKM. Trimming cost V 6 bases and J 4 bases; bases outside gene matches: 9. CDR3 nucleotide sequence: TGTGCCAGCAGCCCCGGGACAGGGTTCGGAGAGACCCAGTACTTC. This translates into CASSPGTGFGETQYF.

The genes are TRBV19 and TRBJ2-7, with 8 bases lining up with TRBD2. The CDR3 is 15 amino acids. V lost 6 bases and J lost 0; bases outside the gene matches: 7. Germline CDR1 is LNHDA and CDR2 is SQIVND (reference sequence). The CDR3 DNA reads as TGTGCCAGTAGGCCCAGCGGGGGCAACTCCTACGAGCAGTACTTC. Protein: CASRPSGGNSYEQYF. The whole variable domain, filled in from reference TRBV19 and TRBJ2-7, reads DGGITQSPKYLFRKEGQNVTLSCEQNLNHDAMYWYRQDPGQGLRLIYYSQIVNDFQKGDIAEGYSVSREKKESFPLTVTSAQKNPTAFYLCASRPSGGNSYEQYFGPGTRLTVT.

The chain recombines TRBV4-1 with TRBJ1-1, with D hard to call. Germline values: CDR1 MGHRA, CDR2 YSYEKL. Trimming shortened V by 1 base and J by 8 bases, and 11 bases separated the two germline ends. The CDR3 spans 13 residues. The CDR3 loop is CASSQVSGREAFF. As DNA, the CDR3 is TGCGCCAGCAGCCAAGTATCGGGCAGAGAAGCTTTCTTT.

V usage is TRBV2 and J usage is TRBJ1-1, with D perhaps matching TRBD1 (6 bases). With 6 bases removed from V and 7 bases from J, the gap between germline ends came to 12 bases. Germline CDR1 and CDR2: SNHLY and FYNNEI. The CDR3 is made up of 12 amino acids. CDR3 protein: CASRPTGIEAFF. CDR3 nucleotide sequence: TGTGCCAGCAGGCCCACAGGGATTGAAGCTTTCTTT.

This clone was seen just once. The rearrangement links TRBV7-2 to TRBJ2-7, with TRBD2 identical over 16 bases. The CDR3 loop spans 15 amino acids. The germline V gene has CDR1 SGHTA and CDR2 FQGNSA. V lost 5 bases to trimming and J lost 6 bases; unmatched junction nucleotides: 4. DNA of the CDR3: TGTGCCAGCAGCCAGGGACTAGCGGGGGGGCTCGAGCAGTACTTC. Protein: CASSQGLAGGLEQYF.

V gene TRBV2 combines with J gene TRBJ1-2, with 8 bases fitting TRBD1. J gave up 3 bases and V 6 bases, and 3 bases lay outside the gene matches. Germline CDR1 reads SNHLY; CDR2 reads FYNNEI. This CDR3 has 13 residues. The chain's CDR3 is CASRLTGDYGYTF. Written as DNA, the CDR3 is TGTGCCAGCAGGCTGACAGGGGACTATGGCTACACCTTC.

Written as DNA, the CDR3 is TGTGCCAGCAGTTCGGTCTTCGGACTAGCGGGAGCCGAGCAGTACTTC. Amino acid sequence: CASSSVFGLAGAEQYF. This chain connects TRBV6-2 or TRBV6-3 to TRBJ2-7; 13 nucleotides agree with TRBD2. V lost 4 bases and J lost 6; bases outside the gene matches: 9. This CDR3 contains 16 residues. Germline CDR1 reads MNHEY; CDR2 reads SVGEGT.

The V gene is TRBV7-2, the J gene TRBJ1-2, with 9 bases that match TRBD1. V lost 5 bases to trimming and J lost 8 bases; unmatched junction nucleotides: 6. There are 13 residues in the CDR3. CDR1 is SGHTA and CDR2 is FQGNSA in the germline V gene. The DNA of the CDR3 is TGTGCCAGCAGCACGGGACAGGGATACGGCTACACCTTC. This gives the protein CASSTGQGYGYTF.

V usage is TRBV12-3 or TRBV12-4 and J usage is TRBJ2-2; D ambiguous. There are 13 residues in the CDR3. Between the trimmed V and J ends, which lost 4 bases and 1 base, there was a span of 4 bases. The CDR3: CASSSWNTGELFF. DNA for the CDR3: TGTGCCAGCAGTTCTTGGAACACCGGGGAGCTGTTTTTT.

The chain couples TRBV5-4 to TRBJ2-5; D may match TRBD1 or TRBD2 (6 bases each). The CDR3 is 16 amino acids. Looked up from germline, CDR1 is SGHNT and CDR2 is YYREEE (reference sequence). Trimming removed 4 bases from V and 1 base from J, with 17 bases in between. CDR3 in DNA: TGTGCCAGCAGCCCCCTTTGGGGGGCAGGCCAAGAGACCCAGTACTTC. It yields the protein CASSPLWGAGQETQYF.

This clone has only one observation. The gene calls are TRBV9 and TRBJ1-1, with unresolved D. This CDR3 is built from 15 residues. Germline CDR1 SGDLS, CDR2 YYNGEE. V was cut by 2 bases and J by 0 bases, with 11 bases left in between. The CDR3 sequence is CASSVSARLNTEAFF. The CDR3 bases are TGTGCCAGCAGCGTTTCTGCCAGGTTGAACACTGAAGCTTTCTTT.

This chain uses TRBV5-6 with TRBJ2-1; perhaps TRBD2 as D (5 bases). Trimming stripped 4 bases from V and 0 bases from J, with 17 bases between. Germline CDR1 and CDR2: SGHDT and YYEEEE. CDR3 length: 17 amino acids. The CDR3 loop is CASSRKPGSISYNEQFF. The CDR3 nucleotides read TGTGCCAGCAGCCGGAAGCCGGGGTCAATCTCCTACAATGAGCAGTTCTTC.

The genes are TRBV6-1 and TRBJ2-4; D is unresolved. Trimming took 2 bases from V and 8 from J, leaving 13 bases between them. The CDR3 covers 14 residues. Germline V gene data show CDR1 as MNHNS and CDR2 as SASEGT. As DNA, the CDR3 is TGTGCCAGCAGTGAATCCCCGGGCAAGGACATTCAGTACTTC. Translating it yields CASSESPGKDIQYF.

The chain has TRBV5-1 and TRBJ1-3; TRBD1 aligns across 8 bases. Germline V gives CDR1 SGHRS, CDR2 YFSETQ. The CDR3 loop spans 15 amino acids. Trimming removed 0 bases from V and 4 bases from J; junction bases left unmatched: 3. The CDR3 bases are TGCGCCAGCAGCTTGGGGGGGACAGGAGGAAACACCATATATTTT. Encoded protein: CASSLGGTGGNTIYF. The full variable domain, its missing parts supplied by reference TRBV5-1 and TRBJ1-3, is KAGVTQTPRYLIKTRGQQVTLSCSPISGHRSVSWYQQTPGQGLQFLFEYFSETQRNKGNFPGRFSGRQFSNSRSEMNVSTLELGDSALYLCASSLGGTGGNTIYFGEGSWLTVV.

The chain uses TRBV7-2 and TRBJ1-3, with D possibly matching TRBD1 (6 bases). The V end lost 5 bases, the J end lost 0 bases, and 14 bases lay between the germline ends. Germline V gives CDR1 SGHTA, CDR2 FQGNSA. The CDR3 totals 16 residues. The CDR3 DNA is TGTGCCAGCAGCCCCGCGGGGGCCCGCTCTGGAAACACCATATATTTT. It specifies CASSPAGARSGNTIYF.

The rearrangement uses TRBV4-1 and TRBJ1-1; weak D call: TRBD1 (5 bases). Germline assignment: CDR1 MGHRA and CDR2 YSYEKL. The CDR3 runs to 13 residues. Trimming took off 4 bases at V and 3 bases at J, with 9 bases between the two ends. The CDR3 DNA reads TGCGCCAGCAGCCGTTCCAGGGACACTGAAGCTTTCTTT. As protein: CASSRSRDTEAFF.

V and J are TRBV7-9 and TRBJ2-1; no clear D. The CDR3 is 17 amino acids. V was clipped by 3 bases and J by 8 bases, with 23 bases between them. Per germline, CDR1 SEHNR and CDR2 FQNEAQ (reference sequence). This CDR3 is CASSFGLSEVAQDEQFF. For the CDR3, the DNA is TGTGCCAGCAGCTTTGGGCTATCAGAGGTTGCACAAGATGAGCAGTTCTTC.

The chain couples TRBV6-2 or TRBV6-3 to TRBJ1-3, with D perhaps matching TRBD1 (5 bases). CDR1 is MNHEY and CDR2 is SVGEGT in the germline V gene. The CDR3 loop spans 16 amino acids. V dropped 5 bases and J dropped 0 bases, with 14 bases sitting between them. Here the CDR3 reads CASSKRTTFSGNTIYF. The CDR3 DNA is TGTGCCAGCAGTAAACGGACAACCTTCTCTGGAAACACCATATATTTT.